Listed below are T cell receptor beta chains from one sample, sequenced in a study of blood T cell repertoires in COVID-19. TCRdb's table, derived via immunoSEQ multiplex PCR, lists solely in-frame clones and lacks some. Altogether fewer than 200,000 clones are present, roughly 81% being singletons, with the ten largest covering about 5.6%. Sequencing used peripheral blood. Receptors were obtained from a woman aged 45-60 years with COVID-19, enrolled during active disease. CDR3s include the opening cysteine and the closing phenylalanine or tryptophan. The D gene is left open where the match is weak. Part of the rows lack a size; the others show once, few, many or a class for expanded clones.

clone_size: .
d_call: .
j_call: TRBJ1-1
v_call: TRBV4-2
cdr3_nt: TGTGCCAGCAGCCAAGAGTGGGGAGACGCTTTCTTT
cdr3_aa: CASSQEWGDAFF

clone_size: .
d_call: .
j_call: TRBJ1-4
v_call: TRBV28
cdr3_nt: TGTGCCAGCAGTACTTCTCCGGGTGCAACTAATGAAAAACTGTTTTTT
cdr3_aa: CASSTSPGATNEKLFF

clone_size: .
d_call: .
j_call: TRBJ2-6
v_call: TRBV29-1
cdr3_nt: TGCAGCGTCGCTACAGGGTTCTCTGGGGCCAACGTCCTGACTTTC
cdr3_aa: CSVATGFSGANVLTF

clone_size: .
d_call: TRBD1
j_call: TRBJ1-2
v_call: TRBV30
cdr3_nt: TGTGCCTGGGCAAGACAGGGGGTACAGGGCTACACCTTC
cdr3_aa: CAWARQGVQGYTF

clone_size: .
d_call: TRBD2
j_call: TRBJ2-1
v_call: TRBV4-3
cdr3_nt: TGCGCCAGCAGCGCCCTAGCGGGGAACAATGAGCAGTTCTTC
cdr3_aa: CASSALAGNNEQFF

clone_size: .
d_call: .
j_call: TRBJ2-7
v_call: TRBV3-1/TRBV3-2
cdr3_nt: TGTGCCAGCAGCCAAGATCGGACTACAGCCTACGAGCAGTACTTC
cdr3_aa: CASSQDRTTAYEQYF

clone_size: .
d_call: TRBD2
j_call: TRBJ2-7
v_call: TRBV5-4
cdr3_nt: TGTGCCAGCAGCTCCCGGACTAGCGGGGGTTACGAGCAGTACTTC
cdr3_aa: CASSSRTSGGYEQYF

clone_size: .
d_call: .
j_call: TRBJ2-4
v_call: TRBV3-1/TRBV3-2
cdr3_nt: TGTGCCAGCAGCCAAGAAATGACTAGTGGAGCCAAAAACATTCAGTACTTC
cdr3_aa: CASSQEMTSGAKNIQYF

clone_size: .
d_call: TRBD1
j_call: TRBJ2-7
v_call: TRBV12-5
cdr3_nt: TGTGCTAGTGCCCGTACTCGGGACAGCTACGAGCAGTACTTC
cdr3_aa: CASARTRDSYEQYF

clone_size: .
d_call: .
j_call: TRBJ2-5
v_call: TRBV20-1
cdr3_nt: TGCAGTGCTACCACTCTGGAGACCCAGTACTTC
cdr3_aa: CSATTLETQYF

clone_size: .
d_call: TRBD2
j_call: TRBJ2-3
v_call: TRBV27
cdr3_nt: TGTGCCACAAAATTAGCGGGGGGGAACACAGATACGCAGTATTTT
cdr3_aa: CATKLAGGNTDTQYF

clone_size: once
d_call: .
j_call: TRBJ2-2
v_call: TRBV7-3
cdr3_nt: TGTGCCAGCAGTCAGACAGGACCGGACGGGGAGCTGTTTTTT
cdr3_aa: CASSQTGPDGELFF

clone_size: .
d_call: .
j_call: TRBJ1-1
v_call: TRBV11-3
cdr3_nt: TGTGCCAGCAGCTTAGGAGAAAACACTGAAGCTTTCTTT
cdr3_aa: CASSLGENTEAFF

clone_size: .
d_call: TRBD2
j_call: TRBJ2-3
v_call: TRBV5-1
cdr3_nt: TGCGCCAGCAGCTTCAAAACCACCCTAGCGGGCCCTAGCACAGATACGCAGTATTTT
cdr3_aa: CASSFKTTLAGPSTDTQYF

clone_size: once
d_call: TRBD1
j_call: TRBJ1-1
v_call: TRBV5-4
cdr3_nt: TGTGCCAGCAGCTTGATGGGGACAGGTAACACTGAAGCTTTCTTT
cdr3_aa: CASSLMGTGNTEAFF

clone_size: once
d_call: .
j_call: TRBJ2-7
v_call: TRBV7-2
cdr3_nt: TGTGCCAGCAGCTTACAGGGGATCGTGAACGAGCAGTACTTC
cdr3_aa: CASSLQGIVNEQYF

clone_size: .
d_call: .
j_call: TRBJ2-3
v_call: TRBV6-6
cdr3_nt: TGTGCCAGCAGCGTACGGGATACGCAGTATTTT
cdr3_aa: CASSVRDTQYF

clone_size: .
d_call: TRBD1
j_call: TRBJ1-6
v_call: TRBV6-5
cdr3_nt: TGTGCCAGCATCCCAGGGGGGAATAATTCACCCCTCCACTTT
cdr3_aa: CASIPGGNNSPLHF

clone_size: .
d_call: TRBD2
j_call: TRBJ2-6
v_call: TRBV5-1
cdr3_nt: TGCGCCAGCAGCTCTGCGGGACTAGGTTCGGACTCTGGGGCCAACGTCCTGACTTTC
cdr3_aa: CASSSAGLGSDSGANVLTF

clone_size: few
d_call: .
j_call: TRBJ1-2
v_call: TRBV5-1
cdr3_nt: TGCGCCAGCAGCTTGGCCGGGCAGGGCGATGGCTACACCTTC
cdr3_aa: CASSLAGQGDGYTF

clone_size: .
d_call: TRBD2
j_call: TRBJ2-2
v_call: TRBV2
cdr3_nt: TGTGCCAGCAGTGATTGGGGGGGTACCGGGGAGCTGTTTTTT
cdr3_aa: CASSDWGGTGELFF

clone_size: few
d_call: TRBD1
j_call: TRBJ1-5
v_call: TRBV6-5
cdr3_nt: TGTGCCAGCAGCGACAGGGGGGATAGTAATCAGCCCCAGCATTTT
cdr3_aa: CASSDRGDSNQPQHF

clone_size: .
d_call: .
j_call: TRBJ1-2
v_call: TRBV4-3
cdr3_nt: TGCGCCAGCAGCCAAGATCGGGGCGCAGCGGGCGGCTACACCTTC
cdr3_aa: CASSQDRGAAGGYTF

clone_size: .
d_call: TRBD1
j_call: TRBJ2-5
v_call: TRBV29-1
cdr3_nt: TGCAGCGTTGTATTAATAGGACAGGGAGAGACCCAGTACTTC
cdr3_aa: CSVVLIGQGETQYF

clone_size: .
d_call: .
j_call: TRBJ2-7
v_call: TRBV10-3
cdr3_nt: TGTGCCATCAGTGAAATGGGGGTCAGGGGGGTCTACGAGCAGTACTTC
cdr3_aa: CAISEMGVRGVYEQYF

clone_size: once
d_call: TRBD1
j_call: TRBJ2-7
v_call: TRBV4-1
cdr3_nt: TGCGCCAGCAGCCAAGTGCGACAGGGGAGCTACGAGCAGTACTTC
cdr3_aa: CASSQVRQGSYEQYF

clone_size: .
d_call: .
j_call: TRBJ1-1
v_call: TRBV7-6
cdr3_nt: TGTGCCAGCAGCCAGGGTCAGCCTCCGTGGGACACTGAAGCTTTCTTT
cdr3_aa: CASSQGQPPWDTEAFF

clone_size: .
d_call: TRBD2
j_call: TRBJ2-2
v_call: TRBV5-4
cdr3_nt: TGTGCCAGCAGCCCCGGGACTAGGGGGGGGAACACCGGGGAGCTGTTTTTT
cdr3_aa: CASSPGTRGGNTGELFF

clone_size: .
d_call: .
j_call: TRBJ1-1
v_call: TRBV7-9
cdr3_nt: TGTGCCAGCACCTCGGGAAGTAACACTGAAGCTTTCTTT
cdr3_aa: CASTSGSNTEAFF

clone_size: .
d_call: .
j_call: TRBJ1-1
v_call: TRBV12-3/TRBV12-4
cdr3_nt: TGTGCCAGCAGTACGTACAGGGACCCCGAAGCTTTCTTT
cdr3_aa: CASSTYRDPEAFF

clone_size: .
d_call: .
j_call: TRBJ1-4
v_call: TRBV7-2
cdr3_nt: TGTGCCAGCAGCTCATTTAATGAAAAACTGTTTTTT
cdr3_aa: CASSSFNEKLFF

clone_size: .
d_call: TRBD2
j_call: TRBJ2-1
v_call: TRBV5-6
cdr3_nt: TGTGCCAGCAGCCAACTAGCGGGGGGAGGCAATGAGCAGTTCTTC
cdr3_aa: CASSQLAGGGNEQFF

clone_size: .
d_call: .
j_call: TRBJ2-1
v_call: TRBV27
cdr3_nt: TGTGCCAGCAGCCGGGTGTTGTACAATGAGCAGTTCTTC
cdr3_aa: CASSRVLYNEQFF